The 6 T cell receptor beta chains listed next were all sequenced from one sample in a study of T cells in Graves' hyperthyroidism and ophthalmopathy. Researchers took RNA transcripts and amplified the TCR beta CDR3 regions from them. TCR CDR3 underwent first-round RT-PCR with the HTBI primer set. TCRdb processed the multiplex PCR reads anew with MiXCR; each CDR3 protein has one entry. The data hold hundreds of thousands of distinct CDR3 sequences, with 16% observed a single time. Sample: blood. These TCRs come from a woman aged 18-29 years with Graves' hyperthyroidism.

The J gene is TRBJ1-2, the V gene TRBV18; 8 bases fit TRBD1. The CDR3 is 15 amino acids. With 1 base clipped from V and 6 bases from J, the junction kept 7 bases outside the gene matches. Germline CDR1 is KGHSH and CDR2 is LQKENI. This CDR3 is CASSPLPGTGDGYTF. DNA for the CDR3: TGTGCCAGCTCACCACTTCCCGGGACAGGAGATGGCTACACCTTC.

The J gene is TRBJ2-7, the V gene TRBV7-8; no definite D call. The CDR3 loop spans 15 amino acids. The germline V gene has CDR1 SGHVS and CDR2 FQNEAQ. V dropped 1 base and J dropped 0 bases, with 10 bases sitting between them. The CDR3 DNA follows: TGTGCCAGCAGCTTAGAACTTTCCAGCTCCTACGAGCAGTACTTC. Residues: CASSLELSSSYEQYF.

CDR3 sequence: CAGDMTNEKLFF. Written as DNA, the CDR3 is TGCGCCGGAGATATGACTAATGAAAAACTGTTTTTT. The chain links TRBV10-1 to TRBJ1-4; D unresolved. The CDR3 extends over 12 amino acids. Trimming pared 11 bases from V and 2 bases from J, leaving 9 bases between. The germline gives CDR1 WNHNN, CDR2 SYGVQD (reference sequence).

The V and J genes are TRBV4-3 and TRBJ2-7; D gene uncertain. Germline V lookup: CDR1 LGHNA, CDR2 YSLEER. The CDR3 is 16 residues long. Trimming took 3 bases from V and 1 from J, leaving 16 bases between them. CDR3 in amino acids: CASSQGVTWRSYEQYF. The DNA of the CDR3 is TGCGCCAGCAGCCAGGGCGTCACGTGGCGATCCTACGAGCAGTACTTC.

This clonotype was seen only a few times. J is TRBJ2-5 and V is TRBV15, with 8 bases lining up with TRBD2. After removal of 3 bases from V and 3 bases from J, the junction contained 6 bases not matched to a gene. Germline V gene sequence: CDR1 LNHNV, CDR2 YYDKDF (reference sequence). CDR3 length: 15 amino acids. Written as DNA, the CDR3 is TGTGCCACCAGCAGTTTCTTAGCGGGGAAAGAGACCCAGTACTTC. The encoded protein is CATSSFLAGKETQYF.

This chain links TRBV7-9 with TRBJ2-1; TRBD2 matches at 12 bases. The CDR3 spans 17 residues. After removal of 1 base from V and 2 bases from J, the junction contained 3 bases not matched to a gene. In germline, CDR1 is SEHNR, CDR2 FQNEAQ (reference sequence). CDR3 loop: CASSLGSSGRAYNEQFF. In DNA form, the CDR3 reads TGTGCCAGCAGCTTAGGTTCTAGCGGGAGGGCCTACAATGAGCAGTTCTTC.